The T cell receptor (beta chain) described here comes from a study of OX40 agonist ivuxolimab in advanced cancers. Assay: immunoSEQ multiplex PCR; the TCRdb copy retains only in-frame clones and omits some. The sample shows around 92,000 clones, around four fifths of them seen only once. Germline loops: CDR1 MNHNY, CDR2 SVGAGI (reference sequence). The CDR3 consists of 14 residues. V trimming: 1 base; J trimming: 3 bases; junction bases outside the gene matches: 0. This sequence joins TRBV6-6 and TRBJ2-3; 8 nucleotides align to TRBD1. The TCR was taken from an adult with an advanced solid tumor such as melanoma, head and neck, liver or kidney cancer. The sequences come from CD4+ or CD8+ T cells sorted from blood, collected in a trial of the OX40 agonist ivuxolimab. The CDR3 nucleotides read TGTGCCAGCAGTTACTGGACAGGGACAGATACGCAGTATTTT. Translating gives CASSYWTGTDTQYF.